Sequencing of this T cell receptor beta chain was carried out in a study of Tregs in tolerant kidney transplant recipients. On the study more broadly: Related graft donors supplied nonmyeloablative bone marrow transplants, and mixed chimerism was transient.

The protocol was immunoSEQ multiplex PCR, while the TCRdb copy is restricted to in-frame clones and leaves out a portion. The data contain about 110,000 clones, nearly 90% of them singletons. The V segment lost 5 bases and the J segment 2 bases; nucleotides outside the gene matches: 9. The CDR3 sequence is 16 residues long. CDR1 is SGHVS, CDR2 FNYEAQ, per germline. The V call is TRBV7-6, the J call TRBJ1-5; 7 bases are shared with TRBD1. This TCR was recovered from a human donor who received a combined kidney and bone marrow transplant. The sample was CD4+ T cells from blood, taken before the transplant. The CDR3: CASSLRQGSGNQPQHF. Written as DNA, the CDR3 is TGTGCCAGCAGCCTCCGACAGGGATCGGGCAATCAGCCCCAGCATTTT.